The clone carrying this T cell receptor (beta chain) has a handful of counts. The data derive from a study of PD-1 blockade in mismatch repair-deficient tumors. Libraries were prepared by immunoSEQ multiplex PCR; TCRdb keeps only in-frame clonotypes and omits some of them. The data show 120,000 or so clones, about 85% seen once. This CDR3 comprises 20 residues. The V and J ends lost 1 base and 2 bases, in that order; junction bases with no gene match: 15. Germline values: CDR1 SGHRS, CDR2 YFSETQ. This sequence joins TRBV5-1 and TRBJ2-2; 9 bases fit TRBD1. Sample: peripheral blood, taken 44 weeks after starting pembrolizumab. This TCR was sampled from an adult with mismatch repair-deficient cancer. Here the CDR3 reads CASSLFGTGTGIRNTGELFF. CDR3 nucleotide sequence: TGCGCCAGCAGCTTGTTTGGAACCGGGACAGGGATCCGCAACACCGGGGAGCTGTTTTTT. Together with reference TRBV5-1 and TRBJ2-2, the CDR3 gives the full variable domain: KAGVTQTPRYLIKTRGQQVTLSCSPISGHRSVSWYQQTPGQGLQFLFEYFSETQRNKGNFPGRFSGRQFSNSRSEMNVSTLELGDSALYLCASSLFGTGTGIRNTGELFFGEGSRLTVL.